The 22 T cell receptor beta chains given below trace back to one sample, sequenced in a study of blood T cell repertoires in COVID-19. Clones were read by immunoSEQ multiplex PCR, and TCRdb kept only the in-frame ones, dropping some. The table has roughly 260,000 clones, over 75% seen once; the top ten hold about 1.9%. Sample: PBMCs or T cells enriched from blood (not recorded which). The receptor set was obtained from a woman aged 50 to 60 who had recovered from COVID-19.

In DNA form, the CDR3 reads TGTGCCAGCAGCACCGGACTAGCTGGGACTGAGCAGTTCTTC. It is translated as CASSTGLAGTEQFF. This chain uses TRBV7-6 with TRBJ2-1; TRBD2 aligns across 8 bases. CDR3 length: 14 amino acids. In germline, CDR1 is SGHVS, CDR2 FNYEAQ. Trimming cost V 5 bases and J 9 bases; bases outside gene matches: 9.

In this sample, this clone turned up once. The gene calls are TRBV6-1 and TRBJ1-5; TRBD1 is a possible D gene (5 bases). There are 12 residues in the CDR3. Trimming pared 7 bases from V and 3 bases from J, leaving 7 bases between. From germline, CDR1 is MNHNS and CDR2 SASEGT. The CDR3 nucleotides read TGTGCCAGCACAGGGTTCAATCAGCCCCAGCATTTT. Protein sequence: CASTGFNQPQHF.

The chain carries TRBV14 and TRBJ2-3, with 14 bases matching TRBD2. This CDR3 region has 20 residues. Per germline, CDR1 SGHDN and CDR2 FVKESK. With V trimmed by 1 base and J by 4 bases, 13 bases remained unmatched. CDR3 sequence reads: CASSQGIITTSGRAADTQYF. The CDR3 bases are TGTGCCAGCAGCCAAGGAATTATTACGACTAGCGGGAGGGCAGCAGATACGCAGTATTTT. The whole variable domain, filled in from reference TRBV14 and TRBJ2-3, reads EAGVTQFPSHSVIEKGQTVTLRCDPISGHDNLYWYRRVMGKEIKFLLHFVKESKQDESGMPNNRFLAERTGGTYSTLKVQPAELEDSGVYFCASSQGIITTSGRAADTQYFGPGTRLTVL.

The chain links TRBV10-3 to TRBJ2-7, with D possibly TRBD1 on 5 matching bases. The V and J ends lost 3 bases and 7 bases respectively, with 7 bases between them. CDR1 ENHRY and CDR2 SYGVKD come from the germline V gene. The CDR3 runs 11 residues. In DNA, the CDR3 is TGTGCCATCAGTGAACAGGATGAGCAGTACTTC. Protein: CAISEQDEQYF.

The J gene is TRBJ1-6, the V gene TRBV4-2; a possible D gene is TRBD1 (5 bases). This CDR3 is built from 15 residues. Germline assignment: CDR1 LGHNA and CDR2 YNFKEQ. V was pared by 0 bases and J by 9 bases, with 12 bases between. The CDR3 protein is CASSQEGGARSPLHF. The CDR3 DNA reads TGTGCCAGCAGCCAAGAGGGCGGGGCTCGTTCACCCCTCCACTTT.

The chain is built from TRBV3-1 (or the pseudogene TRBV3-2) and TRBJ1-2, with 10 nucleotides matching TRBD1. The CDR3 totals 15 residues. Germline CDR1 LGHDT, CDR2 YNNKEL (reference sequence). The ends lost 3 bases at V and 6 bases at J; junction bases unmatched: 7. This chain's CDR3 is CASSHAPGTGDGYTF. CDR3 bases: TGTGCCAGCAGCCACGCACCTGGGACAGGGGATGGCTACACCTTC.

V gene TRBV20-1 combines with J gene TRBJ2-7; TRBD2 agrees at 9 bases. With 3 bases clipped from V and 6 bases from J, the junction kept 9 bases outside the gene matches. The CDR3 is 14 residues long. Germline CDR1 DFQATT, CDR2 SNEGSKA (reference sequence). The CDR3 reads CSASMLAGVGEQYF. As DNA, the CDR3 is TGCAGTGCTAGTATGTTAGCGGGAGTAGGCGAGCAGTACTTC.

The V and J genes are TRBV5-1 and TRBJ1-1; 8 bases are shared with TRBD1. CDR3 length: 14 residues. With V trimmed by 5 bases and J by 4 bases, 7 bases remained unmatched. Germline assignment: CDR1 SGHRS and CDR2 YFSETQ. The CDR3 reads CASRIQGEGTEAFF. CDR3 nucleotide sequence: TGCGCCAGCAGAATACAGGGGGAGGGCACTGAAGCTTTCTTT.

The DNA of the CDR3 is TGCGCCAGCAGCCAAGATGGCACAGGGATGAGGGGCTACACCTTC. Protein: CASSQDGTGMRGYTF. The chain recombines TRBV4-1 with TRBJ1-2, with a possible D match to TRBD1 (6 bases). The CDR3 has 15 amino acids. V shed 0 bases and J shed 8 bases, with 16 bases lying between them. Germline values: CDR1 MGHRA, CDR2 YSYEKL.

This clone showed up just once. This chain joins TRBV4-1 and TRBJ1-6; 8 bases line up with TRBD1. Germline-derived CDR1 and CDR2 are MGHRA and YSYEKL. V was pared by 2 bases and J by 5 bases, with 8 bases of the junction left unmatched. CDR3 length: 17 amino acids. The CDR3: CASSQKPDRDDNSPLHF. The CDR3 bases are TGCGCCAGCAGCCAAAAACCGGACAGGGACGATAATTCACCCCTCCACTTT.

The chain joins TRBV6-5 to TRBJ1-6, with 9 bases that match TRBD1. CDR1 MNHEY and CDR2 SVGAGI come from the germline V gene. This CDR3 region has 15 residues. With 0 bases clipped from V and 6 bases from J, the junction kept 0 bases outside the gene matches. The CDR3 region has the DNA TGTGCCAGCAGTTACTCGGGACAGGGTAATTCACCCCTCCACTTT. It codes for CASSYSGQGNSPLHF.

The V and J genes are TRBV5-1 and TRBJ1-2, with 7 positions matching TRBD1. Germline assignment: CDR1 SGHRS and CDR2 YFSETQ. The CDR3 extends over 15 amino acids. J gave up 0 bases and V 4 bases, and 6 bases lay outside the gene matches. CDR3 nucleotides: TGCGCCAGCAGCCGGGACAGCACAACTAACTATGGCTACACCTTC. Protein sequence: CASSRDSTTNYGYTF.

J is TRBJ2-1 and V is TRBV11-3, with TRBD1 matching over 9 bases. V was pared by 5 bases and J by 7 bases, with 12 bases of the junction left unmatched. Germline V lookup: CDR1 SGHNT, CDR2 YENEEA. The CDR3 extends over 16 amino acids. In DNA form, the CDR3 reads TGTGCCAGCAGCCCTTCTTTTGGACAGGGGACGAATGAGCAGTTCTTC. Translation: CASSPSFGQGTNEQFF. The full variable domain, rest sourced from reference TRBV11-3 and TRBJ2-1, is EAGVVQSPRYKIIEKKQPVAFWCNPISGHNTLYWYLQNLGQGPELLIRYENEEAVDDSQLPKDRFSAERLKGVDSTLKIQPAELGDSAVYLCASSPSFGQGTNEQFFGPGTRLTVL.

This clone was seen a handful of times. The V and J genes are TRBV7-9 and TRBJ2-1; TRBD2 matches 14 bases. V lost 4 bases and J lost 8; bases outside the gene matches: 10. Germline CDR1 and CDR2: SEHNR and FQNEAQ (reference sequence). This CDR3 spans 17 amino acids. CDR3 loop: CASSSGLAGGVGDEQFF. CDR3 bases: TGTGCCAGCAGCTCCGGACTAGCGGGAGGTGTGGGCGATGAGCAGTTCTTC.

A few counts support this clone. This chain links TRBV5-1 with TRBJ2-2; possibly TRBD1 for D (6 bases). CDR1 is SGHRS, CDR2 YFSETQ, per germline. This CDR3 is built from 14 residues. Trimming left V 2 bases short and J 5 bases short, with 10 bases between. DNA of the CDR3: TGCGCCAGCAGCTTCTGGCAGGGGACCGGGGAGCTGTTTTTT. Residues: CASSFWQGTGELFF.

This CDR3 reads CASSSGVSQETQYF. Written as DNA, the CDR3 is TGTGCCAGCAGCTCAGGGGTCTCCCAAGAGACCCAGTACTTC. The V call is TRBV2, the J call TRBJ2-5, with D possibly matching TRBD1 (6 bases). Germline V gene lookup returns CDR1 SNHLY and CDR2 FYNNEI. The germline V and J ends were trimmed by 6 bases and 1 base, with 12 bases remaining between them. CDR3 length: 14 amino acids. Filled out from reference TRBV2 and TRBJ2-5, the complete variable domain reads EPEVTQTPSHQVTQMGQEVILRCVPISNHLYFYWYRQILGQKVEFLVSFYNNEISEKSEIFDDQFSVERPDGSNFTLKIRSTKLEDSAMYFCASSSGVSQETQYFGPGTRLLVL.

This chain connects TRBV19 to TRBJ2-1, with D tentatively TRBD2 (5 bases). The CDR3 contains 14 residues. Trimming pared 4 bases from V and 4 bases from J, leaving 11 bases between. Per germline, CDR1 LNHDA and CDR2 SQIVND (reference sequence). The CDR3 sequence is CASSTGMWYNEQFF. CDR3 DNA: TGTGCCAGTAGTACGGGGATGTGGTACAATGAGCAGTTCTTC. The full variable domain, its missing parts supplied by reference TRBV19 and TRBJ2-1, is DGGITQSPKYLFRKEGQNVTLSCEQNLNHDAMYWYRQDPGQGLRLIYYSQIVNDFQKGDIAEGYSVSREKKESFPLTVTSAQKNPTAFYLCASSTGMWYNEQFFGPGTRLTVL.

The rearrangement joins TRBV2 to TRBJ2-1; 11 nucleotides match TRBD1. Germline loops: CDR1 SNHLY, CDR2 FYNNEI. The trim removed 5 bases at V and 5 bases at J, leaving 5 bases unmatched. The CDR3 is made up of 15 amino acids. The CDR3 DNA is TGTGCCAGCAGTATCGGACAGGGGGCACACAATGAGCAGTTCTTC. It codes for CASSIGQGAHNEQFF.

This rearrangement joins TRBV11-2 to TRBJ1-2; no clear D. The V end lost 0 bases, the J end lost 7 bases, and 9 bases lay between the germline ends. CDR1 is SGHAT, CDR2 FQNNGV, per germline. The CDR3 loop spans 13 amino acids. The CDR3 DNA reads TGTGCCAGCAGCTTAGATCGGCGGGGTGGCTACACCTTC. This codes for CASSLDRRGGYTF.

This chain uses TRBV7-2 with TRBJ2-1, with TRBD1 as a possible D gene (6 bases). Germline V gene sequence: CDR1 SGHTA, CDR2 FQGNSA. This CDR3 is built from 14 residues. The V gene lost 3 bases and the J gene lost 9 bases, with 15 bases spanning the gap. This CDR3 reads CASSFDRFFGEQFF. The CDR3 DNA sequence: TGTGCCAGCAGCTTCGACAGGTTCTTCGGTGAGCAGTTCTTC.

The chain recombines TRBV7-9 with TRBJ1-1; D may be TRBD1 (6 bases). V was shortened by 5 bases and J by 4 bases, with 11 bases between the two germline ends. Germline lookup yields CDR1 SEHNR and CDR2 FQNEAQ (reference sequence). CDR3 length equals 13 residues. The CDR3 sequence is CASSTTGSTEAFF. Here the CDR3 DNA reads TGTGCCAGCAGCACTACAGGGTCCACTGAAGCTTTCTTT.

The J gene is TRBJ2-7, the V gene TRBV11-3; 9 positions match TRBD1. V was pared by 5 bases and J by 6 bases, with 8 bases of the junction left unmatched. The CDR3 runs to 14 residues. The germline V gene encodes CDR1 SGHNT and CDR2 YENEEA. CDR3 protein: CASSTRDRVSEQYF. The CDR3 DNA sequence: TGTGCCAGCAGCACCCGGGACAGGGTCTCCGAGCAGTACTTC.